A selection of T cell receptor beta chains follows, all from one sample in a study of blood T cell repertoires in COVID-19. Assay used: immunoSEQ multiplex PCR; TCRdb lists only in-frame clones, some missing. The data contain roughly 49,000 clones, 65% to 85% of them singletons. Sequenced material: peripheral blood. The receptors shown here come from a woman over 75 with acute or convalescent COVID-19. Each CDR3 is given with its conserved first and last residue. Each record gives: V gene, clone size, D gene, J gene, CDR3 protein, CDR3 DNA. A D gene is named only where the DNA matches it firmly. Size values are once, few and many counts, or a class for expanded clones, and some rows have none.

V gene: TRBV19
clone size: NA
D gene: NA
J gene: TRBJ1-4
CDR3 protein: CASRIQGGAYNEKLFF
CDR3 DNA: TGTGCCAGTAGAATCCAAGGGGGGGCCTATAATGAAAAACTGTTTTTT

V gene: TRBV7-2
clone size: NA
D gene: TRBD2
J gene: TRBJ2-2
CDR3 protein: CASSERLAGGRGELFF
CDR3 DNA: TGTGCCAGCAGCGAGCGACTAGCGGGGGGACGCGGGGAGCTGTTTTTT

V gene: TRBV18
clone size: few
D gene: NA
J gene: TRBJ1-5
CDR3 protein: CASSSGENQPQHF
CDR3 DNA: TGTGCCAGCTCGTCAGGGGAAAATCAGCCCCAGCATTTT

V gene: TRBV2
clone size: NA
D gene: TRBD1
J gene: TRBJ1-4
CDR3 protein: CASSVDRGGEKLFF
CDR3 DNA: TGTGCCAGCAGTGTTGACAGGGGGGGAGAAAAACTGTTTTTT

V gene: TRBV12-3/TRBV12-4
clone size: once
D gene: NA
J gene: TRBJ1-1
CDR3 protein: CASSQTVNTEAFF
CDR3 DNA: TGTGCCAGCAGTCAGACAGTGAACACTGAAGCTTTCTTT

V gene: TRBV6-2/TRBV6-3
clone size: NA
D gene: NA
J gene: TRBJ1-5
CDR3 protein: CASSSQQGGSNQPQHF
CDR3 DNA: TGTGCCAGCAGTTCACAACAAGGGGGTAGCAATCAGCCCCAGCATTTT

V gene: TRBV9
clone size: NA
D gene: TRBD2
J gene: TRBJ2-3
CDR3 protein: CASSVVGLAGADTQYF
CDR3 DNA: TGTGCCAGCAGCGTAGTCGGACTAGCGGGTGCCGATACGCAGTATTTT

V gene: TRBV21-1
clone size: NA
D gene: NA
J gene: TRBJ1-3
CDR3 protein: CASSVGIATTARNTIYF
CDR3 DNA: TGCGCCAGCAGTGTCGGTATAGCTACAACCGCACGAAACACCATATATTTT

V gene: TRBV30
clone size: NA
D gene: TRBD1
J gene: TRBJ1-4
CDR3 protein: CAWSHSDRDGEKLFF
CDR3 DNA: TGTGCCTGGAGTCACTCAGACAGGGATGGCGAAAAACTGTTTTTT

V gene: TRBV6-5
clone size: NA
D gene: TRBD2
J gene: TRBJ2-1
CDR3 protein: CASSSGLAGVYNEQFF
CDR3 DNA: TGTGCCAGCAGTTCCGGACTAGCGGGGGTTTACAATGAGCAGTTCTTC

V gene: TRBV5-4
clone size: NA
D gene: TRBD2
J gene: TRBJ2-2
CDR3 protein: CATQPRGVPTGELFF
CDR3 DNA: TGTGCCACCCAGCCGCGGGGGGTTCCCACCGGGGAGCTGTTTTTT

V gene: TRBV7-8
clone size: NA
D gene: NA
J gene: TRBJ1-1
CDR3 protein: CASSLDSYSTEAFF
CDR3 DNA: TGTGCCAGCAGCTTAGACAGCTATAGCACTGAAGCTTTCTTT

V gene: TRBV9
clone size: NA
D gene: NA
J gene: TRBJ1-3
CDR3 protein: CASSVDGGVGNTIYF
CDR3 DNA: TGTGCCAGCAGCGTAGATGGGGGGGTAGGAAACACCATATATTTT

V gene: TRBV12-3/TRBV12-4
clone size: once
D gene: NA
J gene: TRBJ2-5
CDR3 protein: CASAVGETQYF
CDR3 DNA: TGTGCCAGCGCCGTCGGGGAGACCCAGTACTTC

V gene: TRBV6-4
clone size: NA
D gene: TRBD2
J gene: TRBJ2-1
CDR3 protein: CASRPAGGRGEQFF
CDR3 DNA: TGTGCCAGCAGACCAGCGGGGGGGCGGGGTGAGCAGTTCTTC

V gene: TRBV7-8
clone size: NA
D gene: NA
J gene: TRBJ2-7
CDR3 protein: CASSFDTLYEQYF
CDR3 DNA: TGTGCCAGCAGCTTCGACACTCTCTACGAGCAGTACTTC

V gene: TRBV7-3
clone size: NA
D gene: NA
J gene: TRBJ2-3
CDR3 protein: CASSQSTDTQYF
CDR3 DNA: TGTGCCAGCAGCCAATCCACAGATACGCAGTATTTT

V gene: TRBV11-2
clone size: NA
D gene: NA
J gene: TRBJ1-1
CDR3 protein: CASSLDRDTEAFF
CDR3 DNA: TGTGCCAGCAGCTTAGATCGCGACACTGAAGCTTTCTTT

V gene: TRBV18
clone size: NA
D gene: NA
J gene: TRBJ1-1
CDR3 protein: CASSPPAGFGMNTEAFF
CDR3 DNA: TGTGCCAGCTCACCACCGGCAGGGTTTGGTATGAACACTGAAGCTTTCTTT

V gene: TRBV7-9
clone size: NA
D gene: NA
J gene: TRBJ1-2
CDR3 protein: CASSLAGTGGNYGYTF
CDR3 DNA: TGTGCCAGCAGCTTAGCTGGTACGGGGGGAAACTATGGCTACACCTTC

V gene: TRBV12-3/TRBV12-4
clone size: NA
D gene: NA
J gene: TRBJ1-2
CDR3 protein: CASSQGLGGYTF
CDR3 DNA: TGTGCCAGCAGCCAGGGGTTGGGGGGCTACACCTTC

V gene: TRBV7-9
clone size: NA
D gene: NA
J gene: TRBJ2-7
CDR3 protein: CASTEWGSGHLSYEQYF
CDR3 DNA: TGTGCCAGCACCGAATGGGGGTCGGGACACCTATCCTACGAGCAGTACTTC

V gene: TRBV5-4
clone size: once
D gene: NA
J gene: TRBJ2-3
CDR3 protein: CASSRTGTDTQYF
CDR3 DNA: TGTGCCAGCAGCCGGACTGGCACAGATACGCAATATTTT